This T cell receptor beta chain appears in the sequencing data of a study of T cell responses to AZD1222 COVID-19 vaccine. CDR1 is KGHSH and CDR2 is LQKENI in the germline V gene. J lost 2 bases, V lost 3 bases, and 3 bases had no gene match. The CDR3 extends over 15 amino acids. Clones were read by immunoSEQ multiplex PCR, and TCRdb kept only the in-frame ones, dropping some. The sample lists about 100,000 clones; less than 90% were seen once. Only one count was recorded for this clone. Its cognate antigen is unknown. Notes on the study in general: None of the repertoires were sampled until the peak T cell response had passed. Clonal diversity was possibly underestimated; the donors were predominantly white British and more often female.

The chain is built from TRBV18 and TRBJ2-1; 8 bases fit TRBD2. The TCR comes from an adult in good health. The input for sequencing was peripheral blood, taken on day 0 of AZD1222 vaccination. CDR3 amino acids: CASSPIAGPYNEQFF. CDR3 DNA: TGTGCCAGCTCACCGATAGCGGGACCCTACAATGAGCAGTTCTTC.